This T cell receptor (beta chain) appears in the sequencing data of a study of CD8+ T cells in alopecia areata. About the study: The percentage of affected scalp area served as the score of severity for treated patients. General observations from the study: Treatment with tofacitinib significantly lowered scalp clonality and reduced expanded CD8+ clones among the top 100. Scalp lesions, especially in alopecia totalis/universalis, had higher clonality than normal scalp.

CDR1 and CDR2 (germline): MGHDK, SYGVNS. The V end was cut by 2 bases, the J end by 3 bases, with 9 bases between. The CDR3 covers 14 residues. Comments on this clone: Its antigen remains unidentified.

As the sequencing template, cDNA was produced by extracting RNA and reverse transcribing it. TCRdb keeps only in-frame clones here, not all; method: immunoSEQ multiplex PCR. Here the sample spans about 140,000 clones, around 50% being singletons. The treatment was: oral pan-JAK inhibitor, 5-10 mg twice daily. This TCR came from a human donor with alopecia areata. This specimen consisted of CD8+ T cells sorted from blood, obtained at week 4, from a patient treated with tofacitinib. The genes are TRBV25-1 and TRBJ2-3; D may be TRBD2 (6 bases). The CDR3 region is CASSETGETDTQYF. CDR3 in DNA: TGTGCCAGCAGTGAAACGGGAGAGACAGATACGCAGTATTTT.